The present TCR beta chain was sequenced within a study of T cell changes during pregnancy in multiple sclerosis. Libraries were prepared by immunoSEQ multiplex PCR; TCRdb keeps only in-frame clonotypes and omits some of them. This repertoire shows about 110,000 clones, under 95% found once; its top ten account for 0.65% to 0.9%. Germline V gene lookup returns CDR1 PRHDT and CDR2 FYEKMQ (reference sequence). The V and J ends lost 5 bases and 2 bases respectively, with 15 bases between them. The CDR3 extends over 15 amino acids. The source was peripheral blood, collected in the third trimester of pregnancy. This sequence was found in a female donor in good health, enrolled as a control in a pregnancy study. V is TRBV13 and J is TRBJ1-1; D is undetermined. CDR3 nucleotide sequence: TGTGCCAGCAGCGTATACAGCCGCCCTAACACTGAAGCTTTCTTT. Translating it yields CASSVYSRPNTEAFF.